This passage covers 22 T cell receptor beta chains from one sample sequenced in a study of T cell changes during pregnancy in multiple sclerosis. Sequencing was performed with immunoSEQ multiplex PCR; in TCRdb, only in-frame clones are kept and a portion is missing. The table has about 24,000 clones, roughly 86% seen once. The specimen was CD4+ T cells from peripheral blood mononuclear cells, collected in the second trimester of pregnancy. The receptors derive from a female donor in good health, enrolled as a control in a pregnancy study.

This rearrangement joins TRBV7-7 to TRBJ2-1, with 10 bases identical to TRBD2. Germline trimming cut 2 bases from V and 6 bases from J; bases unmatched to any gene: 4. CDR3 size: 15 residues. Germline V gene sequence: CDR1 SSHAT, CDR2 FNYEAQ (reference sequence). CDR3 loop: CASSLMLAGANEQFF. DNA of the CDR3: TGTGCCAGCAGCTTAATGCTAGCGGGAGCCAATGAGCAGTTCTTC.

This clone was seen a single time. The rearrangement uses TRBV6-5 and TRBJ2-3, with D possibly TRBD2 on 6 matching bases. Germline V gene data show CDR1 as MNHEY and CDR2 as SVGAGI. Trimming took off 2 bases at V and 2 bases at J, with 11 bases between the two ends. This CDR3 spans 15 amino acids. In nucleotides, the CDR3 is TGTGCCAGCAGTTACAAGGGACTCATCACAGATACGCAGTATTTT. This translates into CASSYKGLITDTQYF.

The chain couples TRBV11-2 to TRBJ2-3; D is ambiguous. Germline loops: CDR1 SGHAT, CDR2 FQNNGV. Trimming shortened V by 2 bases and J by 2 bases, and 8 bases separated the two germline ends. The CDR3 sequence is 14 residues long. CDR3 protein: CASSLNRNTDTQYF. The CDR3 nucleotides are TGTGCCAGCAGCTTAAACAGAAACACAGATACGCAGTATTTT.

CDR3 bases: TGTGCCAGCAAACAGGGTGCCCAGACCCAGTACTTC. Amino acids: CASKQGAQTQYF. The genes are TRBV6-5 and TRBJ2-5, with a tentative D call TRBD1 (6 bases). Germline V lookup: CDR1 MNHEY, CDR2 SVGAGI. The CDR3 has 12 amino acids. V gave up 7 bases and J gave up 6 bases, with 12 bases separating them.

The gene calls are TRBV9 and TRBJ2-2, with TRBD1 matching 11 bases. Germline loops: CDR1 SGDLS, CDR2 YYNGEE. V gave up 4 bases and J gave up 7 bases; unmatched junction bases: 9. There are 16 residues in the CDR3. CDR3 sequence: CASSQGRTGGFGELFF. In nucleotides, the CDR3 is TGTGCCAGCAGCCAGGGGAGGACAGGGGGCTTCGGGGAGCTGTTTTTT.

This chain uses TRBV5-1 with TRBJ2-1; 15 bases map to TRBD2. The CDR3 is 20 amino acids. CDR1 SGHRS and CDR2 YFSETQ come from the germline V gene. J was trimmed by 2 bases and V by 0 bases; bases with no gene match: 9. CDR3 residues: CASSLATGTSGGKTYNEQFF. The CDR3 nucleotides are TGCGCCAGCAGCTTGGCCACCGGGACTAGCGGGGGGAAAACCTACAATGAGCAGTTCTTC.

The rearrangement links TRBV7-2 to TRBJ2-7, with 7 bases identical to TRBD2. V lost 1 base and J lost 1; bases outside the gene matches: 4. Per the germline V gene, CDR1 is SGHTA and CDR2 is FQGNSA. This CDR3 is built from 15 residues. Here the CDR3 reads CASSLGLARSYEQYF. Here the CDR3 DNA reads TGTGCCAGCAGCTTAGGACTAGCTAGATCCTACGAGCAGTACTTC.

This chain connects TRBV11-1 to TRBJ2-7; D is ambiguous. CDR1 and CDR2 from the germline V gene are SGHAT and FQDESV (reference sequence). The V end was cut by 4 bases, the J end by 2 bases, with 6 bases between. The CDR3 is 12 amino acids. The CDR3 DNA follows: TGTGCCAGCAGCTCCTCCCCCTACGAGCAGTACTTC. It codes for CASSSSPYEQYF.

The V gene is TRBV6-5, the J gene TRBJ1-6; the match to TRBD1 covers 8 bases. Unmatched junction bases numbered 6, after V lost 4 bases and J lost 4 bases. CDR3 length equals 16 residues. Germline lookup yields CDR1 MNHEY and CDR2 SVGAGI. CDR3 DNA: TGTGCCAGCAGTTGGGGGGACAGGCTTTATAATTCACCCCTCCACTTT. It is translated as CASSWGDRLYNSPLHF.

This clone has more than one count but fewer than ten. The V gene is TRBV18, the J gene TRBJ1-4; perhaps TRBD1 as D (6 bases). The germline CDR1 and CDR2 sequences are KGHSH and LQKENI. CDR3 size: 15 residues. V dropped 4 bases and J dropped 7 bases, with 16 bases sitting between them. The CDR3 sequence is CASSLNRDPSEKLFF. The DNA for the CDR3 is TGTGCCAGCTCACTGAACAGGGACCCCAGTGAAAAACTGTTTTTT.

The genes are TRBV4-1 and TRBJ2-2; 7 positions agree with TRBD2. With 5 bases clipped from V and 6 bases from J, the junction kept 9 bases outside the gene matches. The germline V gene encodes CDR1 MGHRA and CDR2 YSYEKL. CDR3 length: 15 amino acids. The CDR3 spells CASSFGGSRAGELFF. In nucleotides, the CDR3 is TGCGCCAGCAGCTTTGGCGGGAGTAGGGCCGGGGAGCTGTTTTTT.

This clone was seen more than once but under ten times. The chain carries TRBV6-1 and TRBJ2-3, with 10 bases that match TRBD2. The CDR3 is made up of 16 amino acids. V lost 4 bases, J lost 2 bases, and 6 bases stayed unmatched. Germline CDR1 and CDR2: MNHNS and SASEGT. The CDR3 DNA follows: TGTGCCAGCAGTGCGTTAGCGGGGGGCCTCACAGATACGCAGTATTTT. Protein product: CASSALAGGLTDTQYF.

The chain links TRBV27 to TRBJ1-2, with a tentative D call TRBD1 (6 bases). Germline CDR1 is MNHEY and CDR2 is SMNVEV (reference sequence). Between the trimmed V and J ends, which lost 8 bases and 1 base, there was a span of 8 bases. CDR3 length: 12 residues. The CDR3 DNA sequence: TGTGCCAGCGGGACAAATAACTATGGCTACACCTTC. Its protein is CASGTNNYGYTF.

The chain links TRBV5-1 to TRBJ1-1; 10 nucleotides match TRBD1. This CDR3 has 16 amino acids. V trimming: 3 bases; J trimming: 3 bases; junction bases outside the gene matches: 8. The germline CDR1 and CDR2 sequences are SGHRS and YFSETQ. Here the CDR3 reads CASSSRPGTGDTEAFF. As DNA, the CDR3 is TGCGCCAGCAGCTCGAGGCCCGGGACAGGGGACACTGAAGCTTTCTTT.

The chain links TRBV6-5 to TRBJ2-5, with D possibly TRBD1 on 6 matching bases. Looked up from germline, CDR1 is MNHEY and CDR2 is SVGAGI. The germline V and J ends were trimmed by 7 bases and 1 base, with 13 bases remaining between them. The CDR3 covers 14 residues. In DNA form, the CDR3 reads TGTGCCAGCAAACGAGGGGGAGCCCAAGAGACCCAGTACTTC. It translates to CASKRGGAQETQYF.

CDR3 coding DNA: TGTGCTAGTGGTTTGGGGGGAGAGATTGGTGGCTACACCTTC. Its protein product is CASGLGGEIGGYTF. This chain uses TRBV12-5 with TRBJ1-2; D ambiguous. This CDR3 has 14 residues. In germline, CDR1 is LGHNT, CDR2 FRNRAP. V lost 1 base to trimming and J lost 7 bases, with 13 bases between them.

The genes are TRBV5-1 and TRBJ2-3, with 12 bases identical to TRBD1. The CDR3 covers 17 residues. The V gene end was trimmed by 3 bases and the J gene end by 4 bases; junction bases not matched to a gene: 9. In germline, CDR1 is SGHRS, CDR2 YFSETQ. CDR3: CASSSLRGTGGADTQYF. The DNA for the CDR3 is TGCGCCAGCAGCTCCCTGCGGGGGACAGGGGGCGCAGATACGCAGTATTTT.

The chain has TRBV9 and TRBJ2-7; tentatively, D is TRBD1 (6 bases). The CDR3 runs 14 residues. Germline V lookup: CDR1 SGDLS, CDR2 YYNGEE. The V end was cut by 2 bases, the J end by 0 bases, with 9 bases between. CDR3 in DNA: TGTGCCAGCAGCGTTGGGGACATCTCCTACGAGCAGTACTTC. It yields the protein CASSVGDISYEQYF.

This clone was detected a few times. V gene TRBV19 combines with J gene TRBJ1-6; tentatively, D is TRBD1 (5 bases). Germline V gene data show CDR1 as LNHDA and CDR2 as SQIVND (reference sequence). The V gene lost 6 bases and the J gene lost 9 bases, with 12 bases spanning the gap. The CDR3 runs to 13 residues. CDR3 nucleotides: TGTGCCAGTAGGTCGTGGGGCGCTTCACCCCTCCACTTT. Protein: CASRSWGASPLHF.

V gene TRBV2 combines with J gene TRBJ1-2; 8 bases align to TRBD1. CDR1 and CDR2 from the germline V gene are SNHLY and FYNNEI. The CDR3 runs to 13 residues. Trimming at V came to 7 bases and at J to 6 bases, leaving 7 bases not matched to a gene. CDR3 bases: TGTGCCAGCAACGAGGACAGGGAAGATGGCTACACCTTC. Translation gives CASNEDREDGYTF. Full variable domain (remainder filled in from reference TRBV2 and TRBJ1-2): EPEVTQTPSHQVTQMGQEVILRCVPISNHLYFYWYRQILGQKVEFLVSFYNNEISEKSEIFDDQFSVERPDGSNFTLKIRSTKLEDSAMYFCASNEDREDGYTFGSGTRLTVV.

This rearrangement joins TRBV27 to TRBJ2-1; TRBD2 matches at 10 bases. CDR3 length equals 15 residues. J was trimmed by 2 bases and V by 4 bases; bases with no gene match: 2. Germline CDR1 reads MNHEY; CDR2 reads SMNVEV (reference sequence). Here the CDR3 DNA reads TGTGCCAGCAGTTCTAGCGGGGGCCCCTACAATGAGCAGTTCTTC. This gives the protein CASSSSGGPYNEQFF.

V is TRBV5-1 and J is TRBJ2-7, with D perhaps matching TRBD1 (8 bases). The CDR3 runs 15 residues. Trimming took off 4 bases at V and 0 bases at J, with 14 bases between the two ends. Germline V gene data show CDR1 as SGHRS and CDR2 as YFSETQ. The chain's CDR3 is CASSGQGGSSYEQYF. Here the CDR3 DNA reads TGCGCCAGCAGCGGACAGGGCGGGAGCTCCTACGAGCAGTACTTC.